A selection of T cell receptor beta chains follows, all from one sample in a study of technical replicates of blood from several donors. Assay: immunoSEQ multiplex PCR; the TCRdb copy retains only in-frame clones and omits some. The sample includes some 77,000 clones, more than 85% of them seen just once. The sequencing sample was made of T cells isolated from PBMCs. All receptors derive from a human donor in good health. Each CDR3 is given with its conserved first and last residue. The D gene is left open where the match is weak. Part of the rows lack a size; the others show once, few, many or a class for expanded clones.

TRBJ2-1,TRBD2,TRBV9,-,TGTGCCAGCAGCGTGGCCCTTCCAACGGGAGGTGAGCAGTTCTTC,CASSVALPTGGEQFF
TRBJ2-7,TRBD1,TRBV11-2,-,TGTGCCAGCAGGGGACCGGGACAGGGTCTTTACGAGCAGTACTTC,CASRGPGQGLYEQYF
TRBJ1-4,-,TRBV11-2,-,TGTGCCAGCAGCTTAGTTCCAACGGTTGGAGGGAATGAAAAACTGTTTTTT,CASSLVPTVGGNEKLFF
TRBJ2-3,TRBD1,TRBV6-6,-,TGTGCCAGCAGTTACTCTGGGGACAGGGTGGATACGCAGTATTTT,CASSYSGDRVDTQYF
TRBJ1-1,TRBD1,TRBV19,once,TGTGCCACTAGCCGGGACAGGGGGTCTGAAGCTTTCTTT,CATSRDRGSEAFF
TRBJ2-7,-,TRBV9,-,TGTGCCAGCAGCGGAACTAGCTACGAGCAGTACTTC,CASSGTSYEQYF
TRBJ1-2,-,TRBV27,-,TGTGCCAGCAGTTCAACAGTACTCTTCTATGGCTACACCTTC,CASSSTVLFYGYTF
TRBJ2-3,-,TRBV28,-,TGTGCCAGCACACTACTGGATACGCAGTATTTT,CASTLLDTQYF
TRBJ2-1,TRBD2,TRBV11-1,once,TGTGCCAGCAGCCCCCTCGTAGCGGGAGCCGCCCTAGCCTACAATGAGCAGTTCTTC,CASSPLVAGAALAYNEQFF
TRBJ1-2,TRBD1,TRBV10-3,-,TGTGCCATCAGGGTCGACAGGGTCGCTGGCTACACCTTC,CAIRVDRVAGYTF
TRBJ1-5,-,TRBV28,once,TGTGCCAGCAGCACAGTATATAGCAATCAGCCCCAGCATTTT,CASSTVYSNQPQHF
TRBJ2-4,-,TRBV6-1,once,TGTGCCAGCAGGGAAGGTAGGGGACTAGCCAAAAACATTCAGTACTTC,CASREGRGLAKNIQYF
TRBJ2-7,-,TRBV19,-,TGTGCCAGTAGTCCAAGGAGTTTCAACGAGCAGTACTTC,CASSPRSFNEQYF
TRBJ1-1,-,TRBV11-2,once,TGTGCCAGCAGAAACGGGAACACTGAAGCTTTCTTT,CASRNGNTEAFF
TRBJ2-7,-,TRBV5-1,-,TGCGCCAGCAGCTTCGGACAGACTTCTCCCTACGAGCAGTACTTC,CASSFGQTSPYEQYF
TRBJ2-2,-,TRBV14,-,TGTGCCAGCAGCCAGGACTGGAACACCGGGGAGCTGTTTTTT,CASSQDWNTGELFF
TRBJ2-7,TRBD2,TRBV11-2,-,TGTGCCAGCAGTCTGACTAGCGGGAATTCCGAGCAGTACTTC,CASSLTSGNSEQYF
TRBJ2-5,-,TRBV28,-,TGTGCCAGCAGTTTATTGGGACAACAAGAGACCCAGTACTTC,CASSLLGQQETQYF
TRBJ2-3,TRBD2,TRBV27,once,TGTGCCAGCGGGTCCTTGACTAGCGGGAGTAGGGATACGCAGTATTTT,CASGSLTSGSRDTQYF
TRBJ2-7,TRBD2,TRBV11-2,few,TGTGCCAGCAGCCTGAAGCCGGGACTAGGGCCCTCCGAGCAGTACTTC,CASSLKPGLGPSEQYF
TRBJ2-5,TRBD2,TRBV5-6,-,TGTGCCAGCAGCTCAGAAGGACGTGCGGGAGGGGAGACCCAGTACTTC,CASSSEGRAGGETQYF